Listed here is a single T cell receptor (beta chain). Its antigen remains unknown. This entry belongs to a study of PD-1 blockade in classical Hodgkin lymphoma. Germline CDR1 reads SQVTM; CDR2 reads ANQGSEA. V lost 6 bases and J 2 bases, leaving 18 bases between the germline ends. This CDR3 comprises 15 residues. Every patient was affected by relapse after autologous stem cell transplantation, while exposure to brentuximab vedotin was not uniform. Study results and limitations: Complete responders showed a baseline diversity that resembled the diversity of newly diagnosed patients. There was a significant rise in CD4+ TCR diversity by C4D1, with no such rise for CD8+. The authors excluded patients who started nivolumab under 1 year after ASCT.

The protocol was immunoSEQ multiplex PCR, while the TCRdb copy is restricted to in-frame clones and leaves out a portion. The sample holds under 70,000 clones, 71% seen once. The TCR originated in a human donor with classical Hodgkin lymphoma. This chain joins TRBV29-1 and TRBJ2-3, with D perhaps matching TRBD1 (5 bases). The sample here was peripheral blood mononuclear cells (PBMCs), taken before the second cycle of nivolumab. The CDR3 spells CSVIRGARVTDTQYF. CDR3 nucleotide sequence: TGCAGCGTCATCCGTGGGGCGAGAGTCACAGATACGCAGTATTTT.